This TCR beta chain was found in a study of cytomegalovirus exposure and HLA in healthy donors (dated by TCRdb to 2016 to 2017). Turning to the overall study: An earlier analysis of a few hundred of the donors reported under 300 Gb of sequence data and 95 million to 140 million unique TCR beta sequences obtained from roughly 180 million T cells. Using immunosequencing, the study profiled T cell repertoires from fewer than 700 subjects and related those repertoires to cytomegalovirus serostatus. Approximately 300 gigabases of sequencing data and around 85 million unique TCR sequences made up an early release that covered nearly 650 HLA-typed donors. Donor age, sex, ethnicity and CMV serostatus were compiled alongside the repertoire data. A later analysis re-analyzed previously published TCR beta repertoires from approximately 670 donors and added high-resolution HLA genotyping to study TCR occurrence patterns. Genome-wide SNP genotypes for about three fifths of the roughly 670 donors were used in a later genetic analysis, which treated that subset as a discovery cohort. To predict cytomegalovirus infection status, the study combined high-throughput TCR immunosequencing, statistical association of individual TCRs with disease status, and machine learning. An earlier analysis of 587 of the donors used high-throughput TCR beta sequencing to judge whether each TCR beta V gene segment behaved as functional or pseudogenic. Rather than drawing on any new phenotypic data, the later analysis identified candidate immune exposures from TCR beta sequences and the way those sequences occurred across donors. Every repertoire in the discovery cohort had been generated on one and the same sequencing platform. The study aimed to test whether signatures of past pathogen exposure could be identified by cataloging public T cell receptors. Typing coverage varied by locus: roughly 629-640 donors for A, B, C, DRB1 and DQB1; about 520 for DQA1; approximately 570 for DPA1; roughly 470 for DPB1. HLA typing included class I and class II loci at four-digit resolution. Along with the approximately 700-subject first cohort, a separate validation cohort of some 130 different subjects was used. The genetic ancestry cluster associated with self-reported Caucasian donors included 65% to 90% of the roughly 380 genotyped donors. A handful of DR-DQ haplotypes were handled as single units for association and clustering because linkage in the cohort was strong. Across about 370 genotyped donors of the cohort, an average of roughly 230,000 unique TCR beta nucleotide sequences per donor were sequenced, and about a sixth of those sequences were non-productive.

The library was obtained by the immunoSEQ multiplex PCR assay. For the multiplex PCR, a mixture combining 60 forward primers for TCR Vbeta segments and 13 reverse primers for TCR Jbeta segments was used. Amplification of the CDR3 region of rearranged TCR beta genes was performed with a multiplex PCR assay on genomic DNA. On the Illumina HiSeq System, the amplified TCR beta libraries were sequenced as 87-base-pair reads. The authors' pipeline ran thus. A later analysis counted approximately 76 million unique TCR beta chains across the 650 to 700 repertoires, and around 12 million of these chains were shared by at least two donors. To remove PCR and sequencing errors, raw reads were error-corrected and collapsed into unique sequences using a nearest-neighbor algorithm that merged closely related sequences. V, D and J gene segments were assigned by aligning CDR3 sequences to IMGT reference sequences. For a sequence to be retained, at least a six-nucleotide match to both a V gene segment and a J gene segment was required. A rearrangement was called productive if the CDR3 had no stop codons and remained in frame with V and J, and every other rearrangement was called non-productive. Following IMGT convention, CDR3 was defined as the stretch from the second conserved V-encoded cysteine up to the conserved J-encoded phenylalanine. In an earlier analysis of some 550 of the donors, sequences lacking an unambiguous match to a single V gene segment were excluded. In an earlier analysis of several hundred of the donors, V segments were called functional above 56.7% productive rearrangements and were called segregating when the between-donor standard deviation exceeded 5%. To diagnose cytomegalovirus status from the catalog of TCR beta chain sequences, a statistical classification framework was built. V and J gene assignment, in a later analysis, came from comparing TCR nucleotide sequences with IMGT/GENE-DB human TR gene sequences. In a later analysis, CDR3 sequences and most-parsimonious VDJ recombination scenarios were assigned using the TCRdist pipeline. In a later analysis, every TCR beta chain was defined by the combination of its CDR3 amino acid sequence and its V-gene family, and reads without a unique V-gene family were dropped. As a way to deal with suspected cross-contamination and a sequencing artifact, a later analysis dropped over 550 nucleotide sequences that were highly shared and had low generation probability. In a later analysis, a clonal expansion index for each public chain was calculated from normalized within-repertoire ranks of inferred template counts. In a later analysis, generation probabilities were computed using a VDJ recombination model fitted to out-of-frame rearrangements, and the results were checked against IGoR. In a later analysis, TCR-TCR, TCR-HLA and TCR-CMV co-occurrence was scored with hypergeometric tests, and a repertoire-size bias correction was applied to TCR pairs. In a later analysis, false discovery rates were estimated by permuting HLA or CMV assignments 20 times. In a later analysis, co-occurring TCRs were grouped using DBSCAN, with TCRdist sequence similarity added in when clustering inside HLA-allele-positive subsets. Co-occurrence clustering excluded repertoires with fewer than 30,000 or more than 120,000 public chains, plus five with anomalous nucleotide sharing. TCRdb mirrors the immuneACCESS table, restricted to in-frame sequences. Some clones are absent from its copies; in checked studies, under half trace to an unresolved V gene, and the reason for the others is unknown. For V, J and clone size, that table is used; D and trimming come from the DNA. The table kept for this sample lists approximately 110,000 clones. The top ten constitute approximately 0.99% of the sample.

The trim is 0 bases for V and 0 bases for J, with a gap of 7 bases between the germline ends. The germline V gene supplies CDR1 SGDLS and CDR2 YYNGEE. The CDR3 numbers 14 residues from cysteine through phenylalanine. Just CDR3 DNA is preserved here, 42 bases in frame from base 1. The cohort consisted of 600 to 750 healthy bone marrow donors. All cohort members were sampled while nominally healthy, although unrecorded immune exposures were likely present. The donor tested CMV seronegative, placing the donor among the 300 to 400 seronegative members of the cohort. A peripheral blood sample was provided by each donor, and peripheral blood mononuclear cells were used for TCR beta sequencing. Genomic DNA was extracted from the blood cell samples with the Qiagen DNeasy Blood Extraction Kit. As regards this clone: It has no known antigen specificity. Other DNA sequences in the sample encode the same CDR3.

Points the paper makes about the study in general: Some IMGT-functional V segments, including TRBV6-2 and TRBV6-3, could not be distinguished by the 87-base-pair reads and were therefore excluded. The presence/absence analyses assumed that sequencing depth was roughly uniform across donors, and that assumption may not be true. In a later analysis, 16,951 TCR beta sequences were associated with specific HLA alleles at a false discovery rate of 0.05. Linkage disequilibrium might explain the correlated functional status among segregating V segments, but an unknown experimental factor could not be ruled out. In a later analysis, HLA-associated TCR beta chains showed more clonal expansion and lower generation probabilities than non-associated chains that were equally common. A further reported finding was that TCR beta sequences accurately predicted the HLA-A and HLA-B alleles for most subjects in the first cohort. According to a later genetic analysis, donors in an Asian-associated ancestry cluster had fewer N-insertions in productive TCRs than the approximately 700-donor mean. A cluster of highly shared sequence variants was judged likely to represent a technical artifact of the sequencing pipeline. CMV serostatus was the only immune exposure information available for the cohort. When HLA alleles, especially DR and DQ, strongly co-occurred, attributing TCR associations to individual alleles was difficult. A few of the identified cytomegalovirus-associated TCR beta chains were confirmed in vitro to be specific for cytomegalovirus antigens. In both the original and validation cohorts, the classifier was reported to diagnose cytomegalovirus status with high specificity and sensitivity. In an earlier analysis of some 500 of the donors, most TCR beta V segments were observed in productive rearrangements about 90% or about 30% of the time, broadly matching IMGT annotations. According to a later analysis, most CMV-associated TCR beta chains appeared to be HLA-restricted, and the HLA associations seemed to be driven largely by CMV exposure. According to a later analysis, TCR association rates differed among HLA loci, with DRB1 alleles showing the most associated TCRs and HLA-C alleles showing the fewest. Because HLA typing was unavailable for some donors at each locus, only the typed subset was used in association tests. In a later genetic analysis, a missense DCLRE1C variant was associated with V-gene and J-gene trimming of TCR beta chains, and the association was replicated in an independent cohort. Most TCR sequences were seen in very few donors, while some public TCRs were found in many individuals. The authors suggested that the approach could potentially be generalized to other disease states and immunological phenotypes. The study listed over 150 TCR beta chains as associated with cytomegalovirus. Some 16 rarely observed V segments, including chromosome 9 orphons, were excluded from the earlier analysis of almost 600 of the donors because counts were too low. According to a later analysis, parvovirus B19, influenza, CMV and Epstein-Barr virus appeared linked to several top co-occurrence clusters. This cohort had only TCR beta chains sequenced, and the lack of alpha or paired-chain data limited which features could be detected.

This TCR derives from a man between 18 and 35 years old in good health and CMV-seronegative. Rearrangement joined TRBV9 to TRBJ2-7, and TRBD2 may be the D gene, going by 5 matching bases. Sequenced sample: PBMCs. The nucleotide sequence is TGTGCCAGCAGCGTAGGACGGGGCTCCTACGAGCAGTACTTC. Its translation is CASSVGRGSYEQYF.